These T cell receptor beta chains were read from a single sample in a study of beta chain features in type 1 diabetes. Generated by immunoSEQ multiplex PCR, the TCRdb table keeps only in-frame clones and is missing some. The sample lists some 150,000 clones, about a tenth occurring once. Sequenced: central memory CD4+ T cells from blood. The receptors come from a woman aged 35 to 49 in good health. Each CDR3 is given with its conserved first and last residue. The D gene is left open where the match is weak. Clone size is not always given. Where it is, it says once, few, many or a class for expanded clones.

>TRBD2|TRBV5-6|.|TRBJ2-5
CASSLTSGGQETQYF
TGTGCCAGCAGCTTGACTAGCGGGGGCCAAGAGACCCAGTACTTC
>.|TRBV19|few|TRBJ2-2
CASSISRVVTGELFF
TGTGCCAGTAGTATTAGCAGGGTAGTCACCGGGGAGCTGTTTTTT
>TRBD1|TRBV7-2|few|TRBJ2-7
CASSLALGGYYEQYF
TGTGCCAGCAGCTTAGCGCTAGGGGGCTACTACGAGCAGTACTTC
>TRBD2|TRBV7-2|many|TRBJ2-7
CASSFSGGAGYEQYF
TGTGCCAGCAGCTTTAGCGGGGGGGCCGGGTACGAGCAGTACTTC
>TRBD2|TRBV27|.|TRBJ2-3
CASSHRLAGSTDTQYF
TGTGCCAGCAGTCACAGACTAGCGGGGAGCACAGATACGCAGTATTTT
>.|TRBV6-1|few|TRBJ1-1
CASSFQGTGEAFF
TGTGCCAGCAGTTTCCAGGGAACAGGTGAAGCTTTCTTT
>.|TRBV27|.|TRBJ2-7
CASSLWGAYEQYF
TGTGCCAGCAGTTTATGGGGGGCCTACGAGCAGTACTTC
>TRBD2|TRBV11-2|many|TRBJ2-3
CASSFSGGSTDTQYF
TGTGCCAGCAGCTTTAGCGGGGGAAGCACAGATACGCAGTATTTT
>TRBD1|TRBV6-4|many|TRBJ2-1
CASSREGQGANEQFF
TGTGCCAGCTCCCGGGAGGGACAGGGGGCCAATGAGCAGTTCTTC
>.|TRBV6-1|.|TRBJ2-1
CATQGNRVYNEQFF
TGTGCCACTCAAGGGAACAGGGTCTACAATGAGCAGTTCTTC
>.|TRBV6-6|few|TRBJ2-5
CASSSTVQETQYF
TGTGCCAGCAGTTCTACGGTCCAAGAGACCCAGTACTTC
>TRBD1|TRBV29-1|.|TRBJ1-2
CSADRGDTNYGYTF
TGCAGCGCAGACAGGGGGGACACTAACTATGGCTACACCTTC